Shown below are 13 T cell receptor beta chains from a single sample sequenced in a study of blood T cell repertoires in COVID-19. The table came from immunoSEQ multiplex PCR; TCRdb's copy has only in-frame clones and leaves some out. The sample lists 240,000 or so clones; more than 75% were seen once. Sequences were obtained from peripheral blood. The receptors derive from a woman aged 25 to 45 who had recovered from COVID-19.

The rearrangement links TRBV6-5 to TRBJ2-7; 7 nucleotides match TRBD1. CDR1 is MNHEY and CDR2 is SVGAGI in the germline V gene. The CDR3 spans 15 residues. Unmatched junction bases numbered 18, after V lost 7 bases and J lost 9 bases. The CDR3: CASNPTGYPRDGQYF. DNA for the CDR3: TGTGCCAGCAACCCGACAGGGTACCCACGCGACGGGCAGTACTTC.

This clone was counted a single time. The V and J genes are TRBV4-3 and TRBJ1-3; D is possibly TRBD1 (5 bases). CDR1 is LGHNA, CDR2 YSLEER, per germline. The V and J ends lost 0 bases and 3 bases respectively, with 18 bases between them. This CDR3 has 18 amino acids. For the CDR3, the DNA is TGCGCCAGCAGCCAAGAGGGACCTTACAAGGAGGGTGGAAACACCATATATTTT. This sequence encodes CASSQEGPYKEGGNTIYF.

The genes are TRBV6-5 and TRBJ1-5; unclear D gene. This CDR3 is 14 amino acids long. CDR1 is MNHEY, CDR2 SVGAGI, per germline. The V end lost 8 bases, the J end lost 1 base, and 12 bases lay between the germline ends. The CDR3 is CASGPVMSNQPQHF. CDR3 nucleotides: TGTGCCAGCGGCCCAGTGATGAGCAATCAGCCCCAGCATTTT.

For the CDR3, the DNA is TGTGCCAGCAGCCCACGAGGGAGCGGCCAAGAGACCCAGTACTTC. Its protein product is CASSPRGSGQETQYF. The chain is built from TRBV7-7 and TRBJ2-5, with D perhaps TRBD2 (5 bases). CDR3 length: 15 amino acids. Germline V CDR1 and CDR2: SSHAT, FNYEAQ (reference sequence). Between the trimmed V and J ends, which lost 5 bases and 1 base, there was a span of 14 bases.

V usage is TRBV2 and J usage is TRBJ1-3; 10 bases fit TRBD1. The germline gives CDR1 SNHLY, CDR2 FYNNEI. Trimming took 4 bases from V and 1 from J; bases not matched to a gene: 1. The CDR3 is 15 residues long. CDR3 DNA sequence: TGTGCCAGCAGTGGACAGGGGGCTTCTGGAAACACCATATATTTT. Its translation is CASSGQGASGNTIYF.

The chain links TRBV4-1 to TRBJ2-7, with a tentative D call TRBD1 (5 bases). CDR1 is MGHRA, CDR2 YSYEKL, per germline. This CDR3 is 13 amino acids long. The V gene lost 6 bases and the J gene lost 5 bases, with 14 bases spanning the gap. CDR3 nucleotide sequence: TGCGCCAGCAGTCCCTTGGGGCCCCACGAGCAGTACTTC. Protein sequence: CASSPLGPHEQYF.

The chain uses TRBV19 and TRBJ1-3, with D tentatively TRBD1 (6 bases). V dropped 6 bases and J dropped 2 bases, with 11 bases sitting between them. The length of the CDR3 is 14 residues. Germline V gives CDR1 LNHDA, CDR2 SQIVND (reference sequence). The CDR3 coding sequence is TGTGCCAGTAGGCTCAGGGGAACTGGAAACACCATATATTTT. Protein: CASRLRGTGNTIYF.

This clone came up a few times. CDR3 bases: TGTGCCAGCAGTTACTCTGGGGCCTCCTCACCCCTCCACTTT. Its translation is CASSYSGASSPLHF. The J gene is TRBJ1-6, the V gene TRBV6-5; D might be TRBD1 (5 bases). The CDR3 consists of 14 residues. Between the trimmed V and J ends, which lost 0 bases and 10 bases, there was a span of 10 bases. Per the germline V gene, CDR1 is MNHEY and CDR2 is SVGAGI.

The chain links TRBV9 to TRBJ1-2, with 8 positions matching TRBD1. This CDR3 spans 16 amino acids. V dropped 3 bases and J dropped 4; count of bases not matched to a gene: 11. Germline CDR1 is SGDLS and CDR2 is YYNGEE. The CDR3: CASSEGPRTGSYGYTF. DNA of the CDR3: TGTGCCAGCAGCGAGGGGCCTAGGACAGGGAGCTATGGCTACACCTTC.

The rearrangement uses TRBV6-6 and TRBJ1-1, with TRBD1 as a possible D gene (5 bases). The germline V gene encodes CDR1 MNHNY and CDR2 SVGAGI (reference sequence). The CDR3 length is 13 residues. V lost 10 bases and J lost 0, with 12 bases in between. CDR3 protein: CATRQGMNTEAFF. The DNA for the CDR3 is TGTGCCACCAGGCAGGGAATGAACACTGAAGCTTTCTTT.

The CDR3 is CASSPPNDRGGEAFF. DNA of the CDR3: TGTGCCAGCAGCCCCCCCAACGACAGGGGTGGTGAAGCTTTCTTT. The V call is TRBV3-1 (or the pseudogene TRBV3-2), the J call TRBJ1-1; 8 bases map to TRBD1. Looked up from germline, CDR1 is LGHDT and CDR2 is YNNKEL (reference sequence). The V and J ends lost 4 bases and 7 bases, in that order; junction bases with no gene match: 11. CDR3 length equals 15 residues.

The chain recombines TRBV24-1 with TRBJ1-2; 9 bases align to TRBD1. In germline, CDR1 is KGHDR, CDR2 SFDVKD. This CDR3 has 16 residues. With 4 bases clipped from V and 5 bases from J, the junction kept 10 bases outside the gene matches. The CDR3: CATSDGQGSLLYGYTF. In nucleotides, the CDR3 is TGTGCCACCAGTGACGGACAGGGGAGCCTCCTTTATGGCTACACCTTC.

DNA for the CDR3: TGTGCCAGTAGTATTGGTCAGGGTATGGAAGAGACCCAGTACTTC. Translating it yields CASSIGQGMEETQYF. The gene calls are TRBV19 and TRBJ2-5; TRBD1 is a possible D gene (5 bases). Germline CDR1 LNHDA, CDR2 SQIVND (reference sequence). The CDR3 extends over 15 amino acids. Trimming left V 3 bases short and J 3 bases short, with 14 bases between.